This is a list of T cell receptor beta chains from one sample in a study of blood T cells in healthy people across ages. TCRdb re-called the 5' RACE reads with MiXCR, one entry per CDR3 protein. This table holds around 750,000 distinct CDR3 sequences, roughly 53% found once. Sample: blood. The origin of the receptors is a man older than 75 in good health. The conserved cysteine and the conserved F or W are not part of the CDR3 here. A row's size may be missing; if present it is once, few, many or a size class.

ASSRLGAPYEQY,TRBV12-3/TRBV12-4,-,TRBJ2-7
SGKSQDRAPVAF,TRBV20-1,-,TRBJ1-1
SAWDGVQGEQY,TRBV29-1,-,TRBJ2-4
ASRMPGLALETQY,TRBV3-1,-,-
ATSDAGTRVYEQF,TRBV24-1,-,TRBJ2-1
ASSQGHGQETQY,TRBV4-1,-,TRBJ2-5
ASSLDLDYNRDAY,TRBV11-2,-,TRBJ2-3
ASQEQRETQY,TRBV28,-,TRBJ2-5
ASRTDRVKNEKLF,TRBV6-5,few,TRBJ1-4
ASAASGGETQY,TRBV7-9,few,TRBJ2-5
SVAGHYGYT,TRBV29-1,-,TRBJ1-2
SVAPGGSEQF,TRBV29-1,-,TRBJ2-1
ASSKLTSASTDTQY,TRBV5-1,-,TRBJ2-3
ASSVGPNTEAF,TRBV9,many,TRBJ1-1
AGSSQGGNTEAF,TRBV5-1,-,TRBJ1-1
ASSRVNYGYT,TRBV12-3/TRBV12-4,-,TRBJ1-2
ASSETGVSYNEQF,TRBV9,-,TRBJ2-1
ATSAANTGELF,TRBV24-1,-,TRBJ2-2
ASSQDRLAGVGETQY,TRBV4-1,-,TRBJ2-5
ASSYLGGGASYNEQY,TRBV6-5,-,-
VSSPLALSSYNEQY,TRBV6-5,-,-
ASSGSVAGAGETQY,TRBV2,-,-
ASSLWGLAGVNQNIQY,TRBV5-1,-,TRBJ2-4
AGSSGLAGELSYEQY,TRBV5-1,-,TRBJ2-7
SAPAGTQY,TRBV20-1,many,TRBJ2-3
ASSFGRGRQNIQY,TRBV12-3/TRBV12-4,-,TRBJ2-4
ASSLSGQHNEQY,TRBV12-3/TRBV12-4,-,-
ASSPGTDEKLF,TRBV5-1,few,TRBJ1-4
ASSSPRGVSSYEQY,TRBV27,-,-
SARMGFQETQY,TRBV20-1,-,TRBJ2-5